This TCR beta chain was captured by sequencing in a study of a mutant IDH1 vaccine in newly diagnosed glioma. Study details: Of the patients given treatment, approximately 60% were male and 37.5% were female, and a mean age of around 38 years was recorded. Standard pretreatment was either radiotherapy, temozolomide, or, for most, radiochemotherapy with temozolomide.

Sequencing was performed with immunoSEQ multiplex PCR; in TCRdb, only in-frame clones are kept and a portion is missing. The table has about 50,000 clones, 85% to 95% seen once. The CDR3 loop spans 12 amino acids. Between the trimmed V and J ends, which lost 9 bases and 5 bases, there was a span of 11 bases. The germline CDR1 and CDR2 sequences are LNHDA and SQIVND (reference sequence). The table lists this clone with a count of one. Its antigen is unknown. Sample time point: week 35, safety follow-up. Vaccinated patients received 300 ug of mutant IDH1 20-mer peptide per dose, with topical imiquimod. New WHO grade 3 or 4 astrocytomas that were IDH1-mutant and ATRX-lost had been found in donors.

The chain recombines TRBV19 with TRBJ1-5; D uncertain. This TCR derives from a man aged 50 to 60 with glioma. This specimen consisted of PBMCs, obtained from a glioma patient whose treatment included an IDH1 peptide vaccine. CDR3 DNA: TGTGCCAGCCAGGAGGGAGATCAGCCCCAGCATTTT. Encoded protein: CASQEGDQPQHF.